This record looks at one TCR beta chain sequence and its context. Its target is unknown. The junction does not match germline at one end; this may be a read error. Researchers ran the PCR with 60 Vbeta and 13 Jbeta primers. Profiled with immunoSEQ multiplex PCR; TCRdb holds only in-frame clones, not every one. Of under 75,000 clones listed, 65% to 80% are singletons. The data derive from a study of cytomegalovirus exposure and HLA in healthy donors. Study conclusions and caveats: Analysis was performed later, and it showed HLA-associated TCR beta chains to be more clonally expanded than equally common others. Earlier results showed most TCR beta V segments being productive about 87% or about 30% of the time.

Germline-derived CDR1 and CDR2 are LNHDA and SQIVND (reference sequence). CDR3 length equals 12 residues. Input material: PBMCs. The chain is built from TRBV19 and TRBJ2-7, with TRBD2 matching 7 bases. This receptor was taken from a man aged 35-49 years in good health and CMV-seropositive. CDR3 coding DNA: TGTGCCAGTATGGGGGAGGGACGGCGTTCCCACTTC. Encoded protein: CASMGEGRRSHF.